This T cell receptor beta chain stems from a study of T cells in Graves' hyperthyroidism and ophthalmopathy. Study-level points and caveats: Ophthalmopathy could be told apart from stable hyperthyroidism with a 13 V-J model.

This clonotype was found a few times. Its target is unknown. Amplification of TCR beta CDR3 regions was performed using RNA transcripts as template. When the TCR CDR3 underwent first-round RT-PCR, the HTBI primer set was used. TCRdb re-called the multiplex PCR reads with MiXCR, one entry per CDR3 protein. This table holds some 550,000 distinct CDR3 sequences, 16% found once. The sample taken for sequencing was blood. This receptor was taken from a woman in her thirties or forties with Graves' ophthalmopathy.

Written as DNA, the CDR3 is TGTGCCAGCAGCAGCAACGGAGTCGGACCCCAGCATTTT. It is translated as CASSSNGVGPQHF. This chain uses TRBV5-6 with TRBJ1-5, with unresolved D. Germline V gene data show CDR1 as SGHDT and CDR2 as YYEEEE. This CDR3 is built from 13 residues. Between the trimmed V and J ends, which lost 4 bases and 10 bases, there was a span of 15 bases.